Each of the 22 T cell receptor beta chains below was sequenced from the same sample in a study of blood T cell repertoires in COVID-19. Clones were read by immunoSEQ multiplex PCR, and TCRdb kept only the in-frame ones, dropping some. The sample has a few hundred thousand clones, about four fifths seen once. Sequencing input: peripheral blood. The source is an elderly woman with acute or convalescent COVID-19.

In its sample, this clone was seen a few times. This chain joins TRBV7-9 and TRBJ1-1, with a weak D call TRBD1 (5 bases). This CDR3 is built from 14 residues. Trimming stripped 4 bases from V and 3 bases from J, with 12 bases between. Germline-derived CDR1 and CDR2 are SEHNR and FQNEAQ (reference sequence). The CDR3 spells CASSYNFRDTEAFF. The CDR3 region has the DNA TGTGCCAGCAGCTATAATTTCAGGGACACTGAAGCTTTCTTT.

CDR3 amino acids: CASSQEVGDEQFF. The CDR3, as DNA: TGTGCCAGCAGCCAAGAAGTAGGGGATGAGCAGTTCTTC. The chain recombines TRBV4-2 with TRBJ2-1, with D possibly TRBD1 on 5 matching bases. The CDR3 has 13 residues. Germline-derived CDR1 and CDR2 are LGHNA and YNFKEQ. V was pared by 0 bases and J by 8 bases, with 8 bases between.

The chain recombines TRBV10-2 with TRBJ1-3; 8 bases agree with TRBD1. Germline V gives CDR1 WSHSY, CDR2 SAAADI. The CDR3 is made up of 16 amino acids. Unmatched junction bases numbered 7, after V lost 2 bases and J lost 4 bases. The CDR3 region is CASSEPQGAYGNTIYF. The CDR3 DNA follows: TGCGCCAGCAGTGAGCCCCAGGGGGCTTACGGAAACACCATATATTTT.

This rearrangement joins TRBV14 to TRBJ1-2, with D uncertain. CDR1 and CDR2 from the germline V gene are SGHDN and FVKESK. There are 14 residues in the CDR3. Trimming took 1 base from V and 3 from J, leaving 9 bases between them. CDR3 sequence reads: CASSQAGADYGYTF. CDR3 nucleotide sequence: TGTGCCAGCAGCCAAGCTGGCGCGGACTATGGCTACACCTTC.

The CDR3 is CASSPRTGTQETQYF. In nucleotides, the CDR3 is TGTGCCAGCAGTCCTCGGACAGGTACCCAAGAGACCCAGTACTTC. The V and J genes are TRBV6-6 and TRBJ2-5; 7 nucleotides match TRBD1. CDR3 length equals 15 residues. Germline V gene data show CDR1 as MNHNY and CDR2 as SVGAGI (reference sequence). V lost 5 bases to trimming and J lost 1 base; unmatched junction nucleotides: 7.

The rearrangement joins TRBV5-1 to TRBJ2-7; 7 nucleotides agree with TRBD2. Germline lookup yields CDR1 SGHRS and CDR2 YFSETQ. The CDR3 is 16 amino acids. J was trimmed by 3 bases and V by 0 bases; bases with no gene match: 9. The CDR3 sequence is CASSLAGLREFYEQYF. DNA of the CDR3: TGCGCCAGCAGCTTGGCCGGACTGCGGGAGTTCTACGAGCAGTACTTC.

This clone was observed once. CDR3 coding DNA: TGTGCCAGCAGCCCCTTTGACCTACGGAGTGGCTACACCTTC. Amino acid sequence: CASSPFDLRSGYTF. The rearrangement uses TRBV3-1 (or the pseudogene TRBV3-2) and TRBJ1-2; unclear D gene. The V gene's germline CDR1 is LGHDT and CDR2 YNNKEL (reference sequence). This CDR3 region has 14 residues. Trimming took 4 bases from V and 7 from J, leaving 16 bases between them.

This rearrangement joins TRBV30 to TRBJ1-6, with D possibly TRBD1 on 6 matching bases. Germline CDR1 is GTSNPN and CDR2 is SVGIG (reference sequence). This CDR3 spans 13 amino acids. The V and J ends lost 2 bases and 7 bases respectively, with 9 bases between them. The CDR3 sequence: CAWSLQGNSPLHF. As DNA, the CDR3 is TGTGCCTGGAGTCTACAGGGCAATTCACCCCTCCACTTT.

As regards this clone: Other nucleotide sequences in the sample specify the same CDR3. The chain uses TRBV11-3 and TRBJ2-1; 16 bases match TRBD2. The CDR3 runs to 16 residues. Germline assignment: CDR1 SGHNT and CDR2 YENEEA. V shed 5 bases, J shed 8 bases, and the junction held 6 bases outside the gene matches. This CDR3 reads CASSRGTSGRGDEQFF. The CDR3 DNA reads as TGTGCCAGCAGCCGGGGGACTAGCGGGAGGGGTGATGAGCAGTTCTTC.

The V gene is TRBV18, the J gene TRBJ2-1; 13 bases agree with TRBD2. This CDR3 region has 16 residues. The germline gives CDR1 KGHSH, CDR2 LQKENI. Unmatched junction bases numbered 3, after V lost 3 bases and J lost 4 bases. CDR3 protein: CASSPGTSGAYNEQFF. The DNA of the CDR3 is TGTGCCAGCTCACCGGGGACTAGCGGGGCTTACAATGAGCAGTTCTTC.

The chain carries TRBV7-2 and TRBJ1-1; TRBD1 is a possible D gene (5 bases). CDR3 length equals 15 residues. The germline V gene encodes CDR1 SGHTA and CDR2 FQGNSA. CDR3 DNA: TGTGCTGCTCACTCCAGGGATGATTTGAACACTGAAGCTTTCTTT. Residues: CAAHSRDDLNTEAFF.

CDR3 DNA: TGCGCCAGCAGTGAGGGGCTTCCCTACGAGCAGTACTTC. Translation: CASSEGLPYEQYF. The chain carries TRBV10-1 and TRBJ2-7; no clear D gene. Germline V gene data show CDR1 as WNHNN and CDR2 as SYGVQD (reference sequence). Trimming took off 2 bases at V and 2 bases at J, with 7 bases between the two ends. The CDR3 has 13 residues.

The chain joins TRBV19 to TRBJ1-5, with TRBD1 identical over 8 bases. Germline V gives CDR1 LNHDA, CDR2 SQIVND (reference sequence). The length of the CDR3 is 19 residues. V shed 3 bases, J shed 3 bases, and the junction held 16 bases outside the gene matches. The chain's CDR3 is CASSMGGQVPLPLNQPQHF. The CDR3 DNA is TGTGCCAGTAGTATGGGGGGACAGGTCCCGCTGCCTCTCAATCAGCCCCAGCATTTT.

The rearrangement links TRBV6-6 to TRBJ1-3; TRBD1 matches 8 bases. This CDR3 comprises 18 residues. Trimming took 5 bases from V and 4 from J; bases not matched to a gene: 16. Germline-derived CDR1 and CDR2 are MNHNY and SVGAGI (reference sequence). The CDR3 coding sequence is TGTGCCAGCAGTCGGGGGACAGGCCTGACTGGGGGCGGAAACACCATATATTTT. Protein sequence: CASSRGTGLTGGGNTIYF.

For the CDR3, the DNA is TGTGCCAGCTCACCACCCGGGACAGGGGGCCTCGGAACTGAAGCTTTCTTT. Its translation is CASSPPGTGGLGTEAFF. J is TRBJ1-1 and V is TRBV18, with 12 bases fitting TRBD1. CDR3 length: 17 residues. Germline lookup yields CDR1 KGHSH and CDR2 LQKENI. Losses at the gene ends were 0 bases for V and 5 bases for J; bases not matched to a gene: 7. Based on the CDR3 plus reference TRBV18 and TRBJ1-1, the full variable domain is NAGVMQNPRHLVRRRGQEARLRCSPMKGHSHVYWYRQLPEEGLKFMVYLQKENIIDESGMPKERFSAEFPKEGPSILRIQQVVRGDSAAYFCASSPPGTGGLGTEAFFGQGTRLTVV.

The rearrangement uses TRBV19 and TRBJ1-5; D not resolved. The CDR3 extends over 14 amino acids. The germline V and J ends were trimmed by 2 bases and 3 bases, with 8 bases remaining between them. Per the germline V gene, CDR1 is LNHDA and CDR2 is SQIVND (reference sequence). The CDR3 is CASSIRQDNQPQHF. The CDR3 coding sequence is TGTGCCAGTAGTATACGCCAGGACAATCAGCCCCAGCATTTT.

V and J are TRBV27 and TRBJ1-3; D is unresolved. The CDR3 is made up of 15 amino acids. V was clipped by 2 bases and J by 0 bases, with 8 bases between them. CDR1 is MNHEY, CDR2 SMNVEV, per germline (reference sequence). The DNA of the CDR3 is TGTGCCAGCAGTTTACCCCCTTTCTCTGGAAACACCATATATTTT. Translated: CASSLPPFSGNTIYF.

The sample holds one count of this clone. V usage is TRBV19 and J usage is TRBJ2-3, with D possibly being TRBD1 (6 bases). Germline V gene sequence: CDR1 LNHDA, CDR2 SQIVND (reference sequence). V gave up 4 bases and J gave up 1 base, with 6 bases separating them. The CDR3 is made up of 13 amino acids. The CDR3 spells CASSNRGTDTQYF. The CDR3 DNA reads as TGTGCCAGTAGTAACAGGGGCACAGATACGCAGTATTTT. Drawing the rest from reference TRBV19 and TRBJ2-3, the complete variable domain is DGGITQSPKYLFRKEGQNVTLSCEQNLNHDAMYWYRQDPGQGLRLIYYSQIVNDFQKGDIAEGYSVSREKKESFPLTVTSAQKNPTAFYLCASSNRGTDTQYFGPGTRLTVL.

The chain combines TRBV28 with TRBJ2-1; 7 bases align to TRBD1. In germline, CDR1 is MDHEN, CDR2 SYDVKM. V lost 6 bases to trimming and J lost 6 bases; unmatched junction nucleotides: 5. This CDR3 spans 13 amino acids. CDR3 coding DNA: TGTGCCAGCAGACAGGACAGGCTCAATGAGCAGTTCTTC. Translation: CASRQDRLNEQFF.

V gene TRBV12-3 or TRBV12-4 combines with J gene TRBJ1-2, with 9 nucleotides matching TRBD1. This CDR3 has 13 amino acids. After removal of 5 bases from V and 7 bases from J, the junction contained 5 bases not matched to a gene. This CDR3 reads CASSGDRAAGYTF. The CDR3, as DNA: TGTGCCAGCAGTGGGGACAGGGCGGCTGGCTACACCTTC.

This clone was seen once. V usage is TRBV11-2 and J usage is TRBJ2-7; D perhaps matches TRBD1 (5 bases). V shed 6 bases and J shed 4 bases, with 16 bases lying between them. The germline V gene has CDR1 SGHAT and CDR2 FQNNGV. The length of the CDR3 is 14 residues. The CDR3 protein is CASSYDRPLYEQYF. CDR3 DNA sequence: TGTGCCAGCAGTTACGACAGACCGTTGTACGAGCAGTACTTC.

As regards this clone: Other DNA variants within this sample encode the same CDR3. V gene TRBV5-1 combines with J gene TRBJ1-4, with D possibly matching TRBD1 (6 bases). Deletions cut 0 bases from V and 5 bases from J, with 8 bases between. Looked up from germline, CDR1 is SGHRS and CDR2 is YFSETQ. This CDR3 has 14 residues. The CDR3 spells CASSLGQGNEKLFF. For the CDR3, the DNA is TGCGCCAGCAGCTTGGGTCAGGGGAATGAAAAACTGTTTTTT.